This note documents a single T cell receptor beta chain sequence. This record comes from a study of blood T cell repertoires in COVID-19. On the study more broadly: Spain, Italy and the United States supplied samples that represented acute and convalescent COVID-19. From T cells, B-cell-depleted T cells, or PBMCs came the material, which was cDNA or gDNA.

The V and J ends lost 3 bases and 8 bases respectively, with 17 bases between them. Per the germline V gene, CDR1 is MGHRA and CDR2 is YSYEKL. The length of the CDR3 is 15 residues. Clones were sequenced by immunoSEQ multiplex PCR, and TCRdb holds only the in-frame ones, with some missing. The sample lists some 450,000 clones, around 90% occurring once. The origin of this receptor is a man aged 18-30 years with COVID-19, enrolled during active disease. Sequencing used peripheral blood. The chain recombines TRBV4-1 with TRBJ2-1, with D hard to call. CDR3 protein: CASSQGHGKVDEQFF. CDR3 sequence (DNA): TGCGCCAGCAGCCAGGGCCACGGCAAGGTTGATGAGCAGTTCTTC.